A selection of T cell receptor beta chains follows, all from one sample in a study of cytomegalovirus exposure and HLA in healthy donors. Only in-frame clones appear in the TCRdb table, and some are missing; sequencing was by immunoSEQ multiplex PCR. The repertoire holds around 300,000 clones, with approximately 85% as singletons. Source material: PBMCs. The receptor source for this set is a woman aged 40 to 50 in good health and CMV-seropositive. CDR3s include the opening cysteine and the closing phenylalanine or tryptophan. The order of the fields is CDR3 DNA, CDR3 protein, J gene, V gene, D gene, clone size. The D gene is left open where the match is weak. Size is stated for part of the rows, as once, few or many counts, or as a class when the clone is expanded.

cdr3_nt: TGTGCCAGCAGGCCCGGGACAGGGCTCTACGAGCAGTACTTC
cdr3_aa: CASRPGTGLYEQYF
j_call: TRBJ2-7
v_call: TRBV5-6
d_call: TRBD1
clone_size: NA

cdr3_nt: TGTGCCAGCAGCGTGGGCGGGAGCGGGGTCGGGGAGCTGTTTTTT
cdr3_aa: CASSVGGSGVGELFF
j_call: TRBJ2-2
v_call: TRBV9
d_call: TRBD2
clone_size: few

cdr3_nt: TGTGCCTGGGACTTTAACAGGGGTTTAAGCACAGATACGCAGTATTTT
cdr3_aa: CAWDFNRGLSTDTQYF
j_call: TRBJ2-3
v_call: TRBV30
d_call: TRBD1
clone_size: NA

cdr3_nt: TGTGCCAGCAGCTTTCTAGCGGGAGCCTACGAGCAGTACTTC
cdr3_aa: CASSFLAGAYEQYF
j_call: TRBJ2-7
v_call: TRBV11-2
d_call: TRBD2
clone_size: NA

cdr3_nt: TGTGCCAGTAGTCCCGCGGGGTCACCCCTCCACTTT
cdr3_aa: CASSPAGSPLHF
j_call: TRBJ1-6
v_call: TRBV19
d_call: NA
clone_size: once

cdr3_nt: TGTGCCAGCAGCCAAGATTCCCAGGCCTCTAATGAGCAGTTCTTC
cdr3_aa: CASSQDSQASNEQFF
j_call: TRBJ2-1
v_call: TRBV4-2
d_call: NA
clone_size: NA

cdr3_nt: TGTGCCAGCATCCTAAGACTAGCGGACAAAGAGACCCAGTACTTC
cdr3_aa: CASILRLADKETQYF
j_call: TRBJ2-5
v_call: TRBV7-8
d_call: TRBD2
clone_size: NA

cdr3_nt: TGTGCCAGCACTTCACTAGCGGAGCTACCACAAAACATTCAGTACTTC
cdr3_aa: CASTSLAELPQNIQYF
j_call: TRBJ2-4
v_call: TRBV28
d_call: TRBD2
clone_size: NA

cdr3_nt: TGTGCCAGCAGCACTTTCGCGGAGGCAGCTGAAGCTTTCTTT
cdr3_aa: CASSTFAEAAEAFF
j_call: TRBJ1-1
v_call: TRBV7-8
d_call: NA
clone_size: NA

cdr3_nt: TGTGCCAGCAGCCAAGAAGTCGTCGGGAGGGCCGTTTACAATGAGCAGTTCTTC
cdr3_aa: CASSQEVVGRAVYNEQFF
j_call: TRBJ2-1
v_call: TRBV14
d_call: TRBD2
clone_size: NA

cdr3_nt: TGTGCCAACCCCGATCCGGCTAGCGGGCAAGAGACCCAGTACTTC
cdr3_aa: CANPDPASGQETQYF
j_call: TRBJ2-5
v_call: TRBV7-3
d_call: TRBD2
clone_size: NA

cdr3_nt: TGTGCCAGCAGCTTTGGGAGCACCGGGGAGCTGTTTTTT
cdr3_aa: CASSFGSTGELFF
j_call: TRBJ2-2
v_call: TRBV7-9
d_call: NA
clone_size: NA

cdr3_nt: TGCGCCAGCAGCCCCTTAGCGGGAGAAACCTACAATGAGCAGTTCTTC
cdr3_aa: CASSPLAGETYNEQFF
j_call: TRBJ2-1
v_call: TRBV4-3
d_call: TRBD2
clone_size: NA

cdr3_nt: TGTGCCAGCAGTGAATACAGGGAAGAGACCCAGTACTTC
cdr3_aa: CASSEYREETQYF
j_call: TRBJ2-5
v_call: TRBV2
d_call: NA
clone_size: once

cdr3_nt: TGTGCCAGCAGTTACTCGTCCGGGACTCGCTCCTACGAGCAGTACTTC
cdr3_aa: CASSYSSGTRSYEQYF
j_call: TRBJ2-7
v_call: TRBV6-5
d_call: NA
clone_size: NA

cdr3_nt: TGCAGCGTTGCCCGGACAGCGGAGAACACTGAAGCTTTCTTT
cdr3_aa: CSVARTAENTEAFF
j_call: TRBJ1-1
v_call: TRBV29-1
d_call: NA
clone_size: NA

cdr3_nt: TGTGCCAGCAGCCGTACTAGCGGGGCTTCCTACGAGCAGTACTTC
cdr3_aa: CASSRTSGASYEQYF
j_call: TRBJ2-7
v_call: TRBV7-3
d_call: TRBD2
clone_size: NA

cdr3_nt: TGTGCCAGCAGCCACGCTAGGGGAGGGGAGACCCAGTACTTC
cdr3_aa: CASSHARGGETQYF
j_call: TRBJ2-5
v_call: TRBV11-2
d_call: TRBD2
clone_size: NA

cdr3_nt: TGCGCCAGCAGCCAAGATAATCGGGGATATGACACTGAAGCTTTCTTT
cdr3_aa: CASSQDNRGYDTEAFF
j_call: TRBJ1-1
v_call: TRBV4-1
d_call: NA
clone_size: few

cdr3_nt: TGTGCCAGCAGCCTAAGGGGGACGGTGATCGATGAGACCCAGTACTTC
cdr3_aa: CASSLRGTVIDETQYF
j_call: TRBJ2-5
v_call: TRBV7-9
d_call: NA
clone_size: NA

cdr3_nt: TGTGCCAGCCTCTCCCTGGGGCTATACAATGAGCAGTTCTTC
cdr3_aa: CASLSLGLYNEQFF
j_call: TRBJ2-1
v_call: TRBV28
d_call: NA
clone_size: NA

cdr3_nt: TGTTCCAGCCCCCCCCAGCTGGTAGCGGGAGCTATCGGGGCCAACGTCCTGACTTTC
cdr3_aa: CSSPPQLVAGAIGANVLTF
j_call: TRBJ2-6
v_call: TRBV7-9
d_call: TRBD2
clone_size: NA

cdr3_nt: TGTGCCACCAGTACATACGGGGGGCCCACTGAAGCTTTCTTT
cdr3_aa: CATSTYGGPTEAFF
j_call: TRBJ1-1
v_call: TRBV15
d_call: NA
clone_size: NA

cdr3_nt: TGTGCCAGCAGCCTCCAGGGGAGCGGGAGGGAGGGCTCCTACAATGAGCAGTTCTTC
cdr3_aa: CASSLQGSGREGSYNEQFF
j_call: TRBJ2-1
v_call: TRBV7-7
d_call: TRBD2
clone_size: NA

cdr3_nt: TGTGCCAGTAGTATAGATCTGACAGGGCAATATAGCAATCAGCCCCAGCATTTT
cdr3_aa: CASSIDLTGQYSNQPQHF
j_call: TRBJ1-5
v_call: TRBV19
d_call: TRBD1
clone_size: once

cdr3_nt: TGCGCCAGCAGCTTGGGCGGACAGGGGAAACATACTGAGCAGTTCTTC
cdr3_aa: CASSLGGQGKHTEQFF
j_call: TRBJ2-1
v_call: TRBV5-1
d_call: TRBD1
clone_size: once

cdr3_nt: TGTGCCAGCAGCGTAGGGGACAGGGGGCTACCCTCTGGAAACACCATATATTTT
cdr3_aa: CASSVGDRGLPSGNTIYF
j_call: TRBJ1-3
v_call: TRBV9
d_call: TRBD1
clone_size: once

cdr3_nt: TGTGCCATCGGCGGGACGGCGAACACCGGGGAGCTGTTTTTT
cdr3_aa: CAIGGTANTGELFF
j_call: TRBJ2-2
v_call: TRBV10-3
d_call: NA
clone_size: NA

cdr3_nt: TGTGCCAGCAGCCCCGAACGTCCGGGGGAAGCTTTCTTT
cdr3_aa: CASSPERPGEAFF
j_call: TRBJ1-1
v_call: TRBV7-9
d_call: NA
clone_size: NA

cdr3_nt: TGTGCCAGCAGGCTGCTGGGGAGGAAGGATACGCAGTATTTT
cdr3_aa: CASRLLGRKDTQYF
j_call: TRBJ2-3
v_call: TRBV6-1
d_call: NA
clone_size: NA

cdr3_nt: TGTGCCTGGAGCACGGGACTGGGACTATTGTTCTTC
cdr3_aa: CAWSTGLGLLFF
j_call: TRBJ2-1
v_call: TRBV30
d_call: TRBD2
clone_size: NA

cdr3_nt: TGTGCCAGCAGTTTACGGGCGGCGGGGGGCAACTATGGCTACACCTTC
cdr3_aa: CASSLRAAGGNYGYTF
j_call: TRBJ1-2
v_call: TRBV27
d_call: NA
clone_size: NA

cdr3_nt: TGCAGCGTTGAAAGCTCTGTCAACTATGGCTACACCTTC
cdr3_aa: CSVESSVNYGYTF
j_call: TRBJ1-2
v_call: TRBV29-1
d_call: NA
clone_size: few

cdr3_nt: TGTGCCAGCAGTCCATCTACAGGGGTGATCTACGAGCAGTACTTC
cdr3_aa: CASSPSTGVIYEQYF
j_call: TRBJ2-7
v_call: TRBV27
d_call: TRBD1
clone_size: few

cdr3_nt: TGTGCCAGCAGCTGGGGAATAGCGGGAGTGGTCTACAATGAGCAGTTCTTC
cdr3_aa: CASSWGIAGVVYNEQFF
j_call: TRBJ2-1
v_call: TRBV11-2
d_call: TRBD2
clone_size: NA

cdr3_nt: TGTGCCAGCAGTGAAGAGTCTGGAAACACCATATATTTT
cdr3_aa: CASSEESGNTIYF
j_call: TRBJ1-3
v_call: TRBV6-4
d_call: NA
clone_size: once

cdr3_nt: TGTGCCAGAGGGACAGGGCCAACCAATGAGCAGTTCTTC
cdr3_aa: CARGTGPTNEQFF
j_call: TRBJ2-1
v_call: TRBV2
d_call: TRBD1
clone_size: NA

cdr3_nt: TGCGCCAGCAGCCTCTCCCTAGCGGGTAGCACAGATACGCAGTATTTT
cdr3_aa: CASSLSLAGSTDTQYF
j_call: TRBJ2-3
v_call: TRBV5-1
d_call: TRBD2
clone_size: NA

cdr3_nt: TGTGCCAGCAGCCGTACGGGAGCCATCACAGATACGCAGTATTTT
cdr3_aa: CASSRTGAITDTQYF
j_call: TRBJ2-3
v_call: TRBV4-2
d_call: NA
clone_size: NA

cdr3_nt: TGTGCCAGCAGTGTAAACCCTATCCTGGAGACCCAGTACTTC
cdr3_aa: CASSVNPILETQYF
j_call: TRBJ2-5
v_call: TRBV27
d_call: NA
clone_size: NA

cdr3_nt: TGCGCCAGCAGACCTGGGACTTACGGGGCCAGTGAAAAACTGTTTTTT
cdr3_aa: CASRPGTYGASEKLFF
j_call: TRBJ1-4
v_call: TRBV4-3
d_call: NA
clone_size: NA

cdr3_nt: TGTGCCAGCTCACCACCCAACAGGGGCGAGTATGGCTACACCTTC
cdr3_aa: CASSPPNRGEYGYTF
j_call: TRBJ1-2
v_call: TRBV18
d_call: TRBD1
clone_size: NA

cdr3_nt: TGTGCCAGCAGCGTAGATGGGGGACAGGGGCCCTACGAGCAGTACTTC
cdr3_aa: CASSVDGGQGPYEQYF
j_call: TRBJ2-7
v_call: TRBV9
d_call: TRBD1
clone_size: NA

cdr3_nt: TGTGCCAGCAGTGGGGAACCGGGACTAGCGGGTCGGGGTACGCAGTATTTT
cdr3_aa: CASSGEPGLAGRGTQYF
j_call: TRBJ2-3
v_call: TRBV6-1
d_call: TRBD2
clone_size: NA

cdr3_nt: TGTGCCTGGAGTGTACTATTAGGAGAGAGGGATTCACCCCTCCACTTT
cdr3_aa: CAWSVLLGERDSPLHF
j_call: TRBJ1-6
v_call: TRBV30
d_call: NA
clone_size: once

cdr3_nt: TGCAGCGGCGACAGGGGGTGGGACAATGAGCAGTTCTTC
cdr3_aa: CSGDRGWDNEQFF
j_call: TRBJ2-1
v_call: TRBV29-1
d_call: TRBD1
clone_size: few

cdr3_nt: TGTGCCAGCGGGCGTAGTCACTCCTATAATTCACCCCCCCACTTT
cdr3_aa: CASGRSHSYNSPPHF
j_call: TRBJ1-6
v_call: TRBV6-6
d_call: NA
clone_size: NA

cdr3_nt: TGTGCCAGCCGAGCGGGAGTTTATTACAATGAGCAGTTCTTC
cdr3_aa: CASRAGVYYNEQFF
j_call: TRBJ2-1
v_call: TRBV27
d_call: TRBD2
clone_size: NA

cdr3_nt: TGTGCCTGGCGACAGGGAGGACACACCGGGGAGCTGTTTTTT
cdr3_aa: CAWRQGGHTGELFF
j_call: TRBJ2-2
v_call: TRBV30
d_call: NA
clone_size: NA

cdr3_nt: TGTGCCAGCAGATCAGGCTTTGGGAATGAAAAACTGTTTTTT
cdr3_aa: CASRSGFGNEKLFF
j_call: TRBJ1-4
v_call: TRBV6-5
d_call: NA
clone_size: NA